This T cell receptor beta chain was captured in a study of human CD8 memory T cell subsets. Findings and limits, study-wide: T cell repertoires from the stem-like memory and precursor exhausted subsets showed minimal mutual overlap.

Enriched by negative magnetic separation, total CD8+ T cells were obtained. The authors made TCR beta libraries using UMI-labeled 5' RACE. Following a re-call of the 5' RACE reads, TCRdb has one entry per CDR3 protein and lacks DNA. In all, the sample yields 9,500 to 12,000 distinct CDR3 sequences. This clonotype counts as medium-sized by frequency. Its antigen remains unknown. The CDR3 loop spans 15 amino acids. Germline lookup yields CDR1 SEHNR and CDR2 FQNEAQ (reference sequence). What was sequenced was CD8+ T cells from PBMCs. The chain is built from TRBV7-9 and TRBJ2-1; TCRdb names TRBD1, which stays unverified in the absence of DNA. The sequence came from a human donor in good health. The CDR3: CASSSRESFYNEQFF.